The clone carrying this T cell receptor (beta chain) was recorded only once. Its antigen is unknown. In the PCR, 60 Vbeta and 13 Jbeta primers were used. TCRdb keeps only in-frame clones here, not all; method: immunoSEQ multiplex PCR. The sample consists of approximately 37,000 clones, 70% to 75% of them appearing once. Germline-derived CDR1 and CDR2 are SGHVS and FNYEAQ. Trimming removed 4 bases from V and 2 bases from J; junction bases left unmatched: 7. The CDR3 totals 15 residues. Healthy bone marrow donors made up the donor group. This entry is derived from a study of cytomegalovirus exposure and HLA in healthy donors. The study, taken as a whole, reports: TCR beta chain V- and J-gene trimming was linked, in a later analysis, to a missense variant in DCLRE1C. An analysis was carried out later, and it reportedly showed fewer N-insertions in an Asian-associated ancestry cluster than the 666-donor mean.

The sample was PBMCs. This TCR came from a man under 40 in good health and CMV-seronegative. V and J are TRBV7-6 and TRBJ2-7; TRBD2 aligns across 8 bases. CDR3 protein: CASSSVRGDTYEQYF. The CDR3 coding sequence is TGTGCCAGCAGCTCAGTGCGGGGGGATACCTACGAGCAGTACTTC.